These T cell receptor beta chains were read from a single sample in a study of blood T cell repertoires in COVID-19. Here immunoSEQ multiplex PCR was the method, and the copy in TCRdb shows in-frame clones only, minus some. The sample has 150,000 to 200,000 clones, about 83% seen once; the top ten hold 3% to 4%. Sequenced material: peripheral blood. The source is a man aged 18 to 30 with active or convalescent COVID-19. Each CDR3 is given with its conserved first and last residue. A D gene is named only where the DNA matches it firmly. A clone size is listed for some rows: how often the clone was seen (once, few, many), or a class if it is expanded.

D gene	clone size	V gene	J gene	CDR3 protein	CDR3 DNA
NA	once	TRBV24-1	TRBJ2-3	CASGHTTTDTQYF	TGTGCCTCGGGACACACAACCACAGATACGCAGTATTTT
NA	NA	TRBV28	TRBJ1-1	CASFETMNTEAFF	TGTGCCAGCTTCGAGACTATGAACACTGAAGCTTTCTTT
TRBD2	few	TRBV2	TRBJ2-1	CASKSGTSGRGAYNEQFF	TGTGCCAGCAAATCCGGGACTAGCGGGAGGGGCGCCTACAATGAGCAGTTCTTC
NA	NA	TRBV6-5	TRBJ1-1	CASRVGVNTEAFF	TGTGCCAGCAGAGTCGGAGTAAACACTGAAGCTTTCTTT
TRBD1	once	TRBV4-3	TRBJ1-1	CASSQSQGARTEAFF	TGCGCCAGCAGCCAATCACAGGGGGCGCGCACTGAAGCTTTCTTT
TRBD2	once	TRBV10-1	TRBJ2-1	CAVSAGGNNEQFF	TGCGCCGTATCAGCGGGGGGGAACAATGAGCAGTTCTTC
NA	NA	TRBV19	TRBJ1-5	CASSIYLAPQHF	TGTGCCAGTAGTATTTATCTGGCGCCCCAGCATTTT
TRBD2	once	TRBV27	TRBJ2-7	CASSLHGRGYEQYF	TGTGCCAGCAGTTTACACGGGAGGGGCTACGAGCAGTACTTC
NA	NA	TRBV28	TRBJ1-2	CASSRLDGGSSRYGYTF	TGTGCCAGCAGCCGGTTGGACGGGGGAAGCTCGAGGTATGGCTACACCTTC
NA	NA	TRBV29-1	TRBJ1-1	CSVEGALVLGYTEAFF	TGCAGCGTTGAAGGGGCCTTGGTACTGGGCTACACTGAAGCTTTCTTT
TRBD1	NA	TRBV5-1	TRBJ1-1	CASRRGPTGDDTEAFF	TGCGCCAGCAGGAGAGGACCCACAGGGGATGACACTGAAGCTTTCTTT
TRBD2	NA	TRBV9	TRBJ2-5	CASSVGLQETQYF	TGTGCCAGCAGCGTGGGACTACAAGAGACCCAGTACTTC
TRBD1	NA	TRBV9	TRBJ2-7	CASSLGDRVYEQYF	TGTGCCAGCAGCCTAGGGGACAGGGTCTACGAGCAGTACTTC
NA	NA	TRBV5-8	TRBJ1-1	CASHSGRVGTEAFF	TGTGCCAGCCACAGTGGGCGCGTTGGGACTGAAGCTTTCTTT
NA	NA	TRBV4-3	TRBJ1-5	CASSQEAVSNQPQHF	TGCGCCAGCAGCCAAGAGGCCGTCAGCAATCAGCCCCAGCATTTT
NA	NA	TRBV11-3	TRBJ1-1	CASSLAADRGAFF	TGTGCCAGCAGCTTAGCGGCAGATCGGGGAGCTTTCTTT
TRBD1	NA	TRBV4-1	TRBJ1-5	CASSQTRQGVWPQHF	TGCGCCAGCAGCCAAACCAGACAGGGTGTATGGCCCCAGCATTTT
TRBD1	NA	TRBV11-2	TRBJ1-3	CASSSLNLDRVAGNTIYF	TGTGCCAGCAGCTCGCTAAACCTCGACAGGGTAGCTGGAAACACCATATATTTT
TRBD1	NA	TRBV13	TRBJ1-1	CASSSTDRGHTEAFF	TGTGCCAGCAGCTCTACTGACAGGGGGCACACTGAAGCTTTCTTT
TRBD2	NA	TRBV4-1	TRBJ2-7	CASSQTIRTSGTYEQYF	TGCGCCAGCAGCCAGACAATCCGGACTAGCGGGACCTACGAGCAGTACTTC
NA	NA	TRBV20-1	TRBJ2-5	CSAYQETQYF	TGCAGTGCCTACCAAGAGACCCAGTACTTC
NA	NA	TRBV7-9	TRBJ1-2	CASQRQMNYGYTF	TGTGCCAGCCAGAGACAGATGAACTATGGCTACACCTTC
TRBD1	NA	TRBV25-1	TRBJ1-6	CASSEGQPTSPLHF	TGTGCCAGCAGTGAGGGACAGCCAACGTCACCCCTCCACTTT
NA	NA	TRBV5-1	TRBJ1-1	CASSLALAVNTEAFF	TGCGCCAGCAGCTTGGCCCTAGCAGTGAACACTGAAGCTTTCTTT
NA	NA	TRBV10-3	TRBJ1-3	CAISETGDSGNTIYF	TGTGCCATCAGTGAGACGGGGGACTCTGGAAACACCATATATTTT
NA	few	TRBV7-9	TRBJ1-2	CASSLGGDGGIYGYTF	TGTGCCAGCAGCTTAGGAGGCGACGGAGGTATTTATGGCTACACCTTC
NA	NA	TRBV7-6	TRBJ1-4	CASSLANGANEKLFF	TGTGCCAGCAGCTTAGCGAACGGGGCTAATGAAAAACTGTTTTTT
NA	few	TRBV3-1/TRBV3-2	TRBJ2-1	CASRTSPGGEQFF	TGTGCCAGCAGGACGTCCCCTGGAGGAGAGCAGTTCTTC
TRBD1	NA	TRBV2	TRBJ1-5	CASGGTGGGKQPQHF	TGTGCCAGCGGGGGGACAGGGGGCGGAAAACAGCCCCAGCATTTT
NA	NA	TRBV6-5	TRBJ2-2	CASEGTGELFF	TGTGCCAGCGAGGGCACCGGGGAGCTGTTTTTT
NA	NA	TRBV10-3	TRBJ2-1	CAISESRLDSYNEQFF	TGTGCCATCAGTGAGTCGAGACTAGACTCCTACAATGAGCAGTTCTTC
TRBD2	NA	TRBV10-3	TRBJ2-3	CAISEGTSGSGTDTQYF	TGTGCCATCAGTGAGGGGACTAGCGGATCTGGCACAGATACGCAGTATTTT
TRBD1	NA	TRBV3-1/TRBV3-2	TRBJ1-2	CASSQGSIAGGLGYTF	TGTGCCAGCAGCCAAGGATCTATTGCAGGGGGCTTAGGCTACACCTTC
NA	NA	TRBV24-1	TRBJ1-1	CATSDRMNTEAFF	TGTGCCACCAGTGACAGGATGAACACTGAAGCTTTCTTT
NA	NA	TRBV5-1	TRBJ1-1	CASSPRTVNTEAFF	TGCGCCAGCAGCCCCAGGACAGTGAACACTGAAGCTTTCTTT
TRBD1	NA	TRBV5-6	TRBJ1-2	CASSFLGQTGEYGYTF	TGTGCCAGCAGCTTTTTGGGGCAGACAGGGGAATATGGCTACACCTTC
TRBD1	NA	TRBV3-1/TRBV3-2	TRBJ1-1	CASSLQGDAEAFF	TGTGCCAGCAGCCTTCAGGGGGACGCTGAAGCTTTCTTT
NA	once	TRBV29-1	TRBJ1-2	CSVETDYGYTF	TGCAGCGTTGAAACGGACTATGGCTACACCTTC